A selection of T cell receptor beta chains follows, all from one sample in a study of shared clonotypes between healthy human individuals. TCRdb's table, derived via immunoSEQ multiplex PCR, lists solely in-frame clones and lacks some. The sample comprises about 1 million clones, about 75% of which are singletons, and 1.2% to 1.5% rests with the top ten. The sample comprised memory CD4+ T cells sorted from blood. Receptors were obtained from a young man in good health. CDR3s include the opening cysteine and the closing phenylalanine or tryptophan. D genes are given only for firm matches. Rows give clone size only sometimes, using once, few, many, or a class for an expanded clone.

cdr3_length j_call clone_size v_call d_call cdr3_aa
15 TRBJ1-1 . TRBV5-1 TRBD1 CASSSSGTGVTEAFF
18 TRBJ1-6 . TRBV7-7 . CASSPPAGPSSYNSPLHF
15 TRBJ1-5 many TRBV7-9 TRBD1 CASSLEGQGTQPQHF
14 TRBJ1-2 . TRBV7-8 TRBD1 CASSSRTGNYGYTF
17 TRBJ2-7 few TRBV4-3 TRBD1 CASSHATQGAQSYEQYF
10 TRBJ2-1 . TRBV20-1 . CSARDVEQFF
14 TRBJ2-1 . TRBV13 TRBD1 CASTGTGGYNEQFF
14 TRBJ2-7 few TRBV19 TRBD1 CASSIKQGGYEQYF
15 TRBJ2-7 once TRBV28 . CASRRPGAASIEQYF
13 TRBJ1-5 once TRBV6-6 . CASARLSNQPQHF
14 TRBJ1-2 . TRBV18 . CASSPGIRAEGYTF
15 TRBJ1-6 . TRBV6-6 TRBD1 CASRGTGGMNSPLHF
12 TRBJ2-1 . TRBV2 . CASSEGWDEQFF
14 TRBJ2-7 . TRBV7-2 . CASSLVLGNYEQYF
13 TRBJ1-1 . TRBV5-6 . CASSRQVRTEAFF
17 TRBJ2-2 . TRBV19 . CASSMGRGSSTGGELFF
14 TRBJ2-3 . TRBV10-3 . CAIAGGAGADTQYF
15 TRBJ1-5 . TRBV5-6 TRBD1 CASSLWDRENQPQHF
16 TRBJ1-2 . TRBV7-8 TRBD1 CASSPREGALSYGYTF
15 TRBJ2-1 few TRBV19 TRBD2 CASLKGLAGDNEQFF
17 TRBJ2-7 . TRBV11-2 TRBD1 CASSLDLLGTGGYEQYF
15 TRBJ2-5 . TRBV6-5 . CASWAVASWEETQYF
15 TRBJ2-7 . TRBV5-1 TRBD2 CASSLVASGGHEQYF
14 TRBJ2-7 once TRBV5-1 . CASSLGQVSYEQYF
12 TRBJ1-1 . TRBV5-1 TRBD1 CASSWDSSEAFF
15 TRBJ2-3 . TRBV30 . CAWSRLAVSTDTQYF
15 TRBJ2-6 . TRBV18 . CASSPTMGGANVLTF
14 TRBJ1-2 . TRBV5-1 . CASRDQVGGGSYTF
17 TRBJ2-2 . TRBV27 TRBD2 CASSLMIAGVYTGELFF